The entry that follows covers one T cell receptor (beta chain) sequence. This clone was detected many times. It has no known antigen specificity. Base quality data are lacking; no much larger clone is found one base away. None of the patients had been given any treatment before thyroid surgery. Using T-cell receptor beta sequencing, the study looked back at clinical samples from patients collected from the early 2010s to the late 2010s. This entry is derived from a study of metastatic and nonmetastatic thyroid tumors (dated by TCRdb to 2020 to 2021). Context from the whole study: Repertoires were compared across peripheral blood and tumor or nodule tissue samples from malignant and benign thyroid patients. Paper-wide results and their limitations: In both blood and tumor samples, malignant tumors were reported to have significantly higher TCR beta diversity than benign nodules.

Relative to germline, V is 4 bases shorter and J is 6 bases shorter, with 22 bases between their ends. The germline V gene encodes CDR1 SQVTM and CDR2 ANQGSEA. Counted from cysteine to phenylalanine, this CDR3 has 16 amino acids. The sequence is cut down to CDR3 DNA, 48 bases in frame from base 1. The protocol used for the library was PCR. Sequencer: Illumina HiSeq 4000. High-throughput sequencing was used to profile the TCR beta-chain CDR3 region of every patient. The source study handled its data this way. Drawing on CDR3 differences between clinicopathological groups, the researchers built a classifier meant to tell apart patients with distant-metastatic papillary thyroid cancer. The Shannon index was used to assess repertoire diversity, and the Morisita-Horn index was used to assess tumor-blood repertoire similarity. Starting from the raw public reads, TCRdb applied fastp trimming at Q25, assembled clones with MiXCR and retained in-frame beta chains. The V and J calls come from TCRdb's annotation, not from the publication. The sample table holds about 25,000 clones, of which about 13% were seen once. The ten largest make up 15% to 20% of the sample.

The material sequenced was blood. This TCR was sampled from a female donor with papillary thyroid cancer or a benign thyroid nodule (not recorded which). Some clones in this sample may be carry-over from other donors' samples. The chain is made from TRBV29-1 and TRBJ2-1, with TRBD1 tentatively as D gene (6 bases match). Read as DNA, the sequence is TGCAGCGTTGGACCCCTCAGGGGCGAAGGGGGCAATGAGCAGTTCTTC. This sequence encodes CSVGPLRGEGGNEQFF.